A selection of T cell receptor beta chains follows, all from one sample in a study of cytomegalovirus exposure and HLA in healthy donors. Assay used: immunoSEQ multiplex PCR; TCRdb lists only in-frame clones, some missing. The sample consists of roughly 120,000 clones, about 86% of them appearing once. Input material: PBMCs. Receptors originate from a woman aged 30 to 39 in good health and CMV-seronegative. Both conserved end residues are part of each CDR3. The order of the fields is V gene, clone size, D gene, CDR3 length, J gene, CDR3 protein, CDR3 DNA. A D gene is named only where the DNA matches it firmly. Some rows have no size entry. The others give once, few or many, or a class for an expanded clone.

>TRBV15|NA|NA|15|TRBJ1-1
CATSSMGGDLKKAFF
TGTGCCACCAGTTCAATGGGCGGGGACCTTAAGAAAGCTTTCTTT
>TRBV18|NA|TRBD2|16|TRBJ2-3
CASSPVSSGNTDTQYF
TGTGCCAGCTCACCAGTGTCTAGCGGGAACACAGATACGCAGTATTTT
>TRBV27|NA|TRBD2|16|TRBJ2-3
CASLRLAGDGTDTQYF
TGTGCCAGCCTTCGACTAGCGGGAGATGGGACAGATACGCAGTATTTT
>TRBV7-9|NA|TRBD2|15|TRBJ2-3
CASSLAGGGPDTQYF
TGTGCCAGCAGTCTAGCGGGAGGAGGTCCAGATACGCAGTATTTT
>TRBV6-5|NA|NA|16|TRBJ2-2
CASSYGGGPDTGELFF
TGTGCCAGCAGTTACGGAGGTGGACCGGACACCGGGGAGCTGTTTTTT
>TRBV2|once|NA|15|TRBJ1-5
CASSEARQTYQPQHF
TGTGCCAGCAGTGAAGCTCGACAAACGTATCAGCCCCAGCATTTT
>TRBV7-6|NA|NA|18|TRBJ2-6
CASSSSTGRLSGANVLTF
TGTGCCAGCAGCTCGTCTACCGGAAGACTCTCTGGGGCCAACGTCCTGACTTTC
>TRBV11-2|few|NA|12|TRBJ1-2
CASSLGHKGYTF
TGTGCCAGCAGCTTGGGGCATAAGGGCTACACCTTC
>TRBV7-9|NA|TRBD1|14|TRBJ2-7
CASSSRQGLNEQYF
TGTGCCAGCAGCTCCCGACAGGGGTTAAACGAGCAGTACTTC
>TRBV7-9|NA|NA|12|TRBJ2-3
CSSSPSPDTQYF
TGTTCCAGCAGCCCCTCCCCAGATACGCAGTATTTT
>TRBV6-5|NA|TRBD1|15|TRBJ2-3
CASSYRTGDQDTQYF
TGTGCCAGCAGTTACAGGACAGGGGATCAAGATACGCAGTATTTT
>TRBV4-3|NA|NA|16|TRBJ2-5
CASSQDGVGSQETQYF
TGCGCCAGCAGCCAAGACGGCGTGGGGAGCCAAGAGACCCAGTACTTC
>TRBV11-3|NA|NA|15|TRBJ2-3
CASSPQGFSTDTQYF
TGTGCCAGCAGTCCTCAGGGGTTTTCGACAGATACGCAGTATTTT
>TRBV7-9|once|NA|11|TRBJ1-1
CASSSGGEAFF
TGTGCCAGCAGCTCAGGAGGTGAAGCTTTCTTT
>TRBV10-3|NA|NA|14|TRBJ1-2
CAISESTGEPGYTF
TGTGCCATCAGTGAGTCCACTGGGGAGCCTGGCTACACCTTC
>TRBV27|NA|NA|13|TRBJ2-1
CASSFAGDNEQFF
TGTGCCAGCAGTTTTGCAGGGGACAATGAGCAGTTCTTC
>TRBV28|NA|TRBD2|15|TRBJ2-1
CASNSGGAQRDEQFF
TGTGCCAGCAATTCCGGGGGGGCCCAGAGAGATGAGCAGTTCTTC
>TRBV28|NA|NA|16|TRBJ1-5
CASSLDAEYSNQPQHF
TGTGCCAGCAGCTTAGATGCAGAATATAGCAATCAGCCCCAGCATTTT
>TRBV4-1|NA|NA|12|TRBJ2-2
CASSRTFGELFF
TGCGCCAGCAGCCGGACTTTCGGGGAGCTGTTTTTT
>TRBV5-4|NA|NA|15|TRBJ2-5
CASSFRFAGEETQYF
TGTGCCAGCAGCTTTAGGTTTGCCGGAGAAGAGACCCAGTACTTC
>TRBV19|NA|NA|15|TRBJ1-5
CASSRVLYSNQPQHF
TGTGCCAGTAGTAGGGTTCTTTATAGCAATCAACCCCAGCATTTT
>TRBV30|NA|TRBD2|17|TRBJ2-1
CAWSPSRTSGTYNEQFF
TGTGCCTGGAGCCCCTCCCGGACTAGCGGGACCTACAATGAGCAGTTCTTC
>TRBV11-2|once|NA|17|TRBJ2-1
CASSLVSGSSSYNEQFF
TGTGCCAGCAGCTTAGTCTCGGGGTCGAGCTCCTACAATGAGCAGTTCTTC
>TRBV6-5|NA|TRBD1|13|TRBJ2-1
CASSPGQNNEQFF
TGTGCCAGCAGCCCGGGACAGAACAATGAGCAGTTCTTC
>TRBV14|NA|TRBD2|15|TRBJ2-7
CASSHPLAGVPEQYF
TGTGCCAGCAGCCACCCCCTAGCGGGAGTTCCCGAGCAGTACTTC
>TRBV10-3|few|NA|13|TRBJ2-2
CAISESTSGELFF
TGTGCCATCAGTGAGTCGACATCGGGGGAGCTGTTTTTT
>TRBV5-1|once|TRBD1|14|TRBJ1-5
CASSFGTGNQPQHF
TGCGCCAGCAGCTTTGGGACAGGTAATCAGCCCCAGCATTTT
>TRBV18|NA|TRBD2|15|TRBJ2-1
CASFAWTSGDNEQFF
TGTGCCAGCTTCGCCTGGACTAGCGGCGACAATGAGCAGTTCTTC
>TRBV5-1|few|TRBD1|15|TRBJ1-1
CASSGTGEMNTEAFF
TGCGCCAGCAGCGGGACAGGGGAAATGAACACTGAAGCTTTCTTT
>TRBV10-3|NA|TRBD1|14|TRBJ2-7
CAISPGQAIYEQYF
TGTGCCATCAGTCCGGGACAGGCCATCTACGAGCAGTACTTC
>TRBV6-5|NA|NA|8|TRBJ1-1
CGTGEAFF
TGTGGTACCGGTGAAGCTTTCTTT
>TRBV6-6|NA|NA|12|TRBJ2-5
CATKGGQETQYF
TGTGCCACCAAAGGCGGCCAAGAGACCCAGTACTTC
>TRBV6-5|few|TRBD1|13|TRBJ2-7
CASSGQGSYEQYF
TGTGCCAGTTCCGGACAGGGGTCTTACGAGCAGTACTTC
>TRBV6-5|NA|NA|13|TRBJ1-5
CASSYSSGQPQHF
TGTGCCAGCAGTTACTCGTCAGGGCAGCCCCAGCATTTT
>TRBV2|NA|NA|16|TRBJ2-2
CASSLLGGRDTGELFF
TGTGCCAGCAGTTTACTAGGGGGTAGAGATACCGGGGAGCTGTTTTTT
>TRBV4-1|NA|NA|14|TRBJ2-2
CASSQDSYTGELFF
TGCGCCAGCAGCCAAGATTCGTACACCGGGGAGCTGTTTTTT
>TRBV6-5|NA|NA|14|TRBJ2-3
CASSPDYRTDTQYF
TGTGCCAGCAGTCCGGACTATCGCACAGATACGCAGTATTTT
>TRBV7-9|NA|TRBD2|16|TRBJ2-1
CASSPSGTSRNNEQFF
TGTGCCAGCAGCCCTTCCGGGACTAGCAGAAACAATGAGCAGTTCTTC
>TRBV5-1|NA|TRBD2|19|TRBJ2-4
CASSSNPGLAGSVKNIQYF
TGCGCCAGCAGCTCAAATCCGGGACTAGCGGGATCAGTCAAAAACATTCAGTACTTC
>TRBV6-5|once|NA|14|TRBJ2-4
CASSEGKDWNIQYF
TGTGCCAGCAGTGAAGGAAAGGACTGGAACATTCAGTACTTC